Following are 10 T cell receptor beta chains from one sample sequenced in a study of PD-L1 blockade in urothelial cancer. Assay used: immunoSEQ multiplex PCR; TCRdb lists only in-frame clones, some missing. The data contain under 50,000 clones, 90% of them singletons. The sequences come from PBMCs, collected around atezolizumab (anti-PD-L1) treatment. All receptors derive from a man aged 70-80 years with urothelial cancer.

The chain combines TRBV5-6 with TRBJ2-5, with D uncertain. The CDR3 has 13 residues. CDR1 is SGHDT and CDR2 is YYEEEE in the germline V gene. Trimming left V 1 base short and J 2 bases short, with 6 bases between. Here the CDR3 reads CASSLFLQETQYF. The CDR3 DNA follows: TGTGCCAGCAGCTTGTTTCTTCAAGAGACCCAGTACTTC.

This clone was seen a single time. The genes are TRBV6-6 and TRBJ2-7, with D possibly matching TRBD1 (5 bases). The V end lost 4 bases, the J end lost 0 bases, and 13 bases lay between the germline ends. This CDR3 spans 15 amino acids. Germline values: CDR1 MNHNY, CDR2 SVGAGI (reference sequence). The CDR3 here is CASSSPGLSSYEQYF. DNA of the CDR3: TGTGCCAGCAGTTCCCCAGGGCTGAGCTCCTACGAGCAGTACTTC.

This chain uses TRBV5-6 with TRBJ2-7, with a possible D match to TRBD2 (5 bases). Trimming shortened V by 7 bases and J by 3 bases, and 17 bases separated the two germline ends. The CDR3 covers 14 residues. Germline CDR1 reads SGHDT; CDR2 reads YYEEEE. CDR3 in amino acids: CASEGKRRNYEQYF. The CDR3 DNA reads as TGTGCCAGCGAGGGCAAGCGGAGAAACTACGAGCAGTACTTC.

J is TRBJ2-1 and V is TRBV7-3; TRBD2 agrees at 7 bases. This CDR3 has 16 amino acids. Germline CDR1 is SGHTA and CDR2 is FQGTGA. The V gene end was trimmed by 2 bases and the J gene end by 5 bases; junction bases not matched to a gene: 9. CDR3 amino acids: CASSLLPASGDNEQFF. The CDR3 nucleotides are TGTGCCAGCAGCTTACTTCCGGCTAGCGGTGACAATGAGCAGTTCTTC.

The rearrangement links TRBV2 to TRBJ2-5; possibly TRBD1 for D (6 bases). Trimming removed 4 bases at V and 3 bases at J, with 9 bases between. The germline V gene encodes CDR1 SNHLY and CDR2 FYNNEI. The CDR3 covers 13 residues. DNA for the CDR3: TGTGCCAGCAGTGTAACAGGGAAAGAGACCCAGTACTTC. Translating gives CASSVTGKETQYF.

The CDR3 nucleotides read TGTGCCAGCAGAGCGGGACTAGCGGGAGCCGGGGAGCTGTTTTTT. It codes for CASRAGLAGAGELFF. This chain uses TRBV6-1 with TRBJ2-2, with 14 positions matching TRBD2. Germline loops: CDR1 MNHNS, CDR2 SASEGT. CDR3 size: 15 residues. V shed 6 bases and J 6 bases; nucleotides not matched to a gene: 3.

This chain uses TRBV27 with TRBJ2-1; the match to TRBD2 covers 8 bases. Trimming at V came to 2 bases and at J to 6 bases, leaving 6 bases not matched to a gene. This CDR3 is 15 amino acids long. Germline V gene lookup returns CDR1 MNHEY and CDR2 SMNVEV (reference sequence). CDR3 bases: TGTGCCAGCAGTTTAGGAGCGGGAGTTTCCAATGAGCAGTTCTTC. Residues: CASSLGAGVSNEQFF.

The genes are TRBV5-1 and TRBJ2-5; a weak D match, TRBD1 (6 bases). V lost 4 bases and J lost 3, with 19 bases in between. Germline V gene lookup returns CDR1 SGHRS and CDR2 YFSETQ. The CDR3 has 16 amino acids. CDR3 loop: CASSGRAGDLKETQYF. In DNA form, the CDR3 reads TGCGCCAGCAGCGGAAGGGCAGGGGACCTAAAAGAGACCCAGTACTTC.

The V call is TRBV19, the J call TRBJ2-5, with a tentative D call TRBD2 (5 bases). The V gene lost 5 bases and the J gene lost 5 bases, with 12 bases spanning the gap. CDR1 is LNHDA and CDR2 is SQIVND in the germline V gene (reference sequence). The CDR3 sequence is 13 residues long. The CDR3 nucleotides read TGTGCCAGTAGTGCATCGGGGTCGGAGACCCAGTACTTC. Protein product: CASSASGSETQYF.

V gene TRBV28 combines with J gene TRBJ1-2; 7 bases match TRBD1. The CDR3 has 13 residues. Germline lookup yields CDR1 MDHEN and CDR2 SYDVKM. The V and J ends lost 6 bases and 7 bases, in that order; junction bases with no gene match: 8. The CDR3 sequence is CASSPTTGFGYTF. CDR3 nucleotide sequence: TGTGCCAGCAGCCCTACGACAGGGTTTGGCTACACCTTC.